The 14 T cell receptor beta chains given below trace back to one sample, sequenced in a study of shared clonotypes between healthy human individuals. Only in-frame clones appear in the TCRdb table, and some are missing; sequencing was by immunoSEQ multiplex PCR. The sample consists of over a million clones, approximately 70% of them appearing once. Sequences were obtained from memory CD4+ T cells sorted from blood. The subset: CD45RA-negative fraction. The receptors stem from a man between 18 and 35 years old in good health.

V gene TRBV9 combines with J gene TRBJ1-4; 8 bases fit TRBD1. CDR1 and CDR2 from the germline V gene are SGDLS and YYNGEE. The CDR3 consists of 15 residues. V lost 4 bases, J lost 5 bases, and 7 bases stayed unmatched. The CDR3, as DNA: TGTGCCAGCAGCCCGCGGACAGGGAACAATGAAAAACTGTTTTTT. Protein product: CASSPRTGNNEKLFF.

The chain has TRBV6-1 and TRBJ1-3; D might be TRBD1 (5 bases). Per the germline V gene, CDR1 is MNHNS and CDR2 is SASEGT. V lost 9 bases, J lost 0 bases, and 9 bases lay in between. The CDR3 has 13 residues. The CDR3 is CASNQGSGNTIYF. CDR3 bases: TGTGCCAGTAATCAGGGCTCTGGAAACACCATATATTTT.

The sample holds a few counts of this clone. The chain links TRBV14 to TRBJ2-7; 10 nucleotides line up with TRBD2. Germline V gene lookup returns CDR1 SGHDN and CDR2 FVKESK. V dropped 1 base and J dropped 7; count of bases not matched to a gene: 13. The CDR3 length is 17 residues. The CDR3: CASSQANSGGPWGEQYF. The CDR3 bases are TGTGCCAGCAGCCAAGCAAATAGCGGGGGGCCCTGGGGAGAGCAGTACTTC.

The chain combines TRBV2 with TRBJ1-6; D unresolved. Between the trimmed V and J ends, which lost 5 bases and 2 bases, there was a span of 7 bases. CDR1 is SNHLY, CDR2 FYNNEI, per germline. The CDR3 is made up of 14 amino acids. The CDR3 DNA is TGTGCCAGCAGTCCCACCACCTATAATTCACCCCTCCACTTT. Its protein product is CASSPTTYNSPLHF.

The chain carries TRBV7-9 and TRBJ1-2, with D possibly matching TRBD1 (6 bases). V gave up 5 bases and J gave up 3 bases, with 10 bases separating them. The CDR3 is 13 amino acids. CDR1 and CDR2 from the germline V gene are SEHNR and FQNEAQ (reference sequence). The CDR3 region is CASSPRGDYGYTF. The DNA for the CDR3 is TGTGCCAGCAGCCCGAGGGGGGACTATGGCTACACCTTC.

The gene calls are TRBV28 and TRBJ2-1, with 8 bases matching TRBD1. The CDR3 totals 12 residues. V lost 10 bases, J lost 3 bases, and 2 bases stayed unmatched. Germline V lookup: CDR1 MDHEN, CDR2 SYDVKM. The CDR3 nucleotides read TGTGCCATCGGACAGGGCTACAATGAGCAGTTCTTC. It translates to CAIGQGYNEQFF.

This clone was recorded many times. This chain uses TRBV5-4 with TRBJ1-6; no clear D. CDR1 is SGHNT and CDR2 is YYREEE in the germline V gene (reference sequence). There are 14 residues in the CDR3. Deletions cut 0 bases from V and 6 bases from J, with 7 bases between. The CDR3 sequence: CASSLDNTNSPLHF. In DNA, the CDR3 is TGTGCCAGCAGCTTGGACAATACTAATTCACCCCTCCACTTT.

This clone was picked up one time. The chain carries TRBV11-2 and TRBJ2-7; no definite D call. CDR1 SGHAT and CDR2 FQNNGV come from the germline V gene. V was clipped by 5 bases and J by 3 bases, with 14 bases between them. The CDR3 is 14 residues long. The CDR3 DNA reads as TGTGCCAGCAGCCTTGACATTGCGAGCTACGAGCAGTACTTC. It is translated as CASSLDIASYEQYF.

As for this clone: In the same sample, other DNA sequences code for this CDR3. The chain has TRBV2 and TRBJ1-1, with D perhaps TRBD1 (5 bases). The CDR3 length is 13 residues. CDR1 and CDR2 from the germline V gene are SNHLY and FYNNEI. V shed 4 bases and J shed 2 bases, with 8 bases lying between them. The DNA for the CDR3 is TGTGCCAGCAGTGTAGGGGAAAACACTGAAGCTTTCTTT. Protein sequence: CASSVGENTEAFF.

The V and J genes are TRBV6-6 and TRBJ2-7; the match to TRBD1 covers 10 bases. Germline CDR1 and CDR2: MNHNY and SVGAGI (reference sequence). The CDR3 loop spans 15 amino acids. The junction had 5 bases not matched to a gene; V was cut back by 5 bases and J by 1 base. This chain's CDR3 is CASSNPGQGSYEQYF. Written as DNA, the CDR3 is TGTGCCAGCAGTAACCCGGGACAGGGGTCCTACGAGCAGTACTTC.

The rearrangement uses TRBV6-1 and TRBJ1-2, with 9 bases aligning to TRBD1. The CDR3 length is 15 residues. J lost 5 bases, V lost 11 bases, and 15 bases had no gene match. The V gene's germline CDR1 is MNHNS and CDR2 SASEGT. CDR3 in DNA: TGTGCCGTACCGGGACAGGGTTTTGGGGCATATGGCTACACCTTC. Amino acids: CAVPGQGFGAYGYTF.

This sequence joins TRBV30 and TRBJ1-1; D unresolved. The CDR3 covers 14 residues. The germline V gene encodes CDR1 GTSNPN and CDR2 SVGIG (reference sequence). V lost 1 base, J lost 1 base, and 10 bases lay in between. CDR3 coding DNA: TGTGCCTGGAGTGAGACAAACCGGAACACTGAAGCTTTCTTT. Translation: CAWSETNRNTEAFF. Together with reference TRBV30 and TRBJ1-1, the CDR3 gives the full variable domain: SQTIHQWPATLVQPVGSPLSLECTVEGTSNPNLYWYRQAAGRGLQLLFYSVGIGQISSEVPQNLSASRPQDRQFILSSKKLLLSDSGFYLCAWSETNRNTEAFFGQGTRLTVV.

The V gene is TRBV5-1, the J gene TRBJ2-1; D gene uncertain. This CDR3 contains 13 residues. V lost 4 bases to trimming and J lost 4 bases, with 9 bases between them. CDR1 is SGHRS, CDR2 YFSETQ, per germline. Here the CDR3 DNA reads TGCGCCAGCAGCGCCGAAGGGTACAATGAGCAGTTCTTC. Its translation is CASSAEGYNEQFF. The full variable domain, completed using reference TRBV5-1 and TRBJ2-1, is KAGVTQTPRYLIKTRGQQVTLSCSPISGHRSVSWYQQTPGQGLQFLFEYFSETQRNKGNFPGRFSGRQFSNSRSEMNVSTLELGDSALYLCASSAEGYNEQFFGPGTRLTVL.

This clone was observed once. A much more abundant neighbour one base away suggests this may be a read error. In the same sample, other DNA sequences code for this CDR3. The CDR3 DNA sequence: TGTGCCAGCAGTTACCCAGGAACCGGGGAGCTGTTTTTT. Amino acid sequence: CASSYPGTGELFF. The chain combines TRBV6-5 with TRBJ2-2; D call uncertain. The V end lost 2 bases, the J end lost 5 bases, and 6 bases lay between the germline ends. The CDR3 contains 13 residues. Germline loops: CDR1 MNHEY, CDR2 SVGAGI.